This TCR beta chain was identified during a study of blood T cell repertoires in COVID-19. Participants had their cohort set by participant-reported clinical history. The germline V gene encodes CDR1 KGHSH and CDR2 LQKENI. CDR3 length: 15 residues. V shed 1 base, J shed 4 bases, and the junction held 3 bases outside the gene matches. Authors' processing steps: Amplification with reference gene primers provided the estimates of nucleated cell counts. The repertoire was sequenced with immunoSEQ multiplex PCR; TCRdb's copy has only in-frame clones and lacks some. V, J and clone size reflect that table, while D and trimming were determined from the DNA. The sample has about 400,000 clones; roughly 86% are singletons.

Sequencing was carried out using PBMCs or T cells enriched from blood (not recorded which). This receptor was taken from a woman aged 30 to 39 who had recovered from COVID-19. V is TRBV18 and J is TRBJ1-4; 7 bases are a match to TRBD1. CDR3 residues: CASSPRDRVNEKLFF. Written as DNA, the CDR3 is TGTGCCAGCTCACCACGGGACAGAGTTAATGAAAAACTGTTTTTT.